The T cell receptor beta chain under discussion was sequenced for a study of blood T cell repertoires in COVID-19. Overall study context: The United States, Italy and Spain were the sources of the acute and convalescent COVID-19 samples.

Some clones are missing from TCRdb's copy, which holds only in-frame ones; the method was immunoSEQ multiplex PCR. The profile covers under 350,000 clones, with approximately 91% appearing a single time and approximately 1.5% taken by the ten largest. Cohort 3 recovered donors had two negative PCRs, clearance, or symptom resolution. This clone was detected only a few times. The V gene lost 1 base and the J gene lost 7 bases, with 11 bases spanning the gap. The length of the CDR3 is 14 residues. The germline V gene encodes CDR1 SGHTA and CDR2 FQGNSA. The TCR sequence derives from a woman between 35 and 50 years old who had recovered from COVID-19. The rearrangement joins TRBV7-2 to TRBJ2-1, with TRBD2 as a possible D gene (5 bases). The specimen was PBMCs or T cells enriched from blood (not recorded which). CDR3 coding DNA: TGTGCCAGCAGCTTAGGAGCGGTTTATAATGAGCAGTTCTTC. It encodes CASSLGAVYNEQFF.